Below are 19 T cell receptor beta chains sequenced from a single sample in a study of T-cell reconstitution after alpha-beta-depleted transplantation in children. Preparation of the TCRbeta library was carried out with unique molecular identifiers. TCRdb processed the PCR reads anew with MiXCR; each CDR3 protein has one entry. The sample includes about 830,000 distinct CDR3 sequences, 15% to 20% seen only once; the top ten take approximately 5%. The source material was PBMCs, mostly from graft donor cells, sampled 360 days after TCRalphabeta/CD19-depleted stem cell transplant. Receptors were obtained from a male patient aged 5 to 17 who had a stem cell transplant for acute lymphoblastic leukemia, so the T cells may come from the graft donor.

The chain uses TRBV13 and TRBJ2-3; the D is unclear. The germline V gene encodes CDR1 PRHDT and CDR2 FYEKMQ (reference sequence). Trimming stripped 0 bases from V and 7 bases from J, with 8 bases between. The CDR3 runs to 13 residues. CDR3 in DNA: TGTGCCAGCAGCTTAGGATTTGGGAATACGCAGTATTTT. It is translated as CASSLGFGNTQYF. Full variable domain (missing parts from reference TRBV13 and TRBJ2-3): AAGVIQSPRHLIKEKRETATLKCYPIPRHDTVYWYQQGPGQDPQFLISFYEKMQSDKGSIPDRFSAQQFSDYHSELNMSSLELGDSALYFCASSLGFGNTQYFGPGTRLTVL.

This clonotype was counted at least ten times. The chain links TRBV29-1 to TRBJ2-5, with D perhaps TRBD1 or TRBD2 (5 bases each). The CDR3 length is 12 residues. Germline lookup yields CDR1 SQVTM and CDR2 ANQGSEA. V lost 4 bases, J lost 5 bases, and 11 bases lay in between. The CDR3 sequence: CSVGKGTETQYF. CDR3 sequence (DNA): TGCAGCGTTGGAAAGGGGACGGAGACCCAGTACTTC.

The chain employs TRBV27 and TRBJ2-3; TRBD2 matches at 7 bases. The CDR3 totals 17 residues. CDR1 and CDR2 (germline): MNHEY, SMNVEV (reference sequence). V was clipped by 6 bases and J by 0 bases; unmatched bases: 12. CDR3 residues: CASSSRTAGPSTDTQYF. CDR3 coding DNA: TGTGCCAGCAGCTCCCGAACAGCGGGGCCTAGCACAGATACGCAGTATTTT.

This clonotype has a handful of counts. This sequence joins TRBV6-1 and TRBJ2-2, with 9 nucleotides matching TRBD1. Looked up from germline, CDR1 is MNHNS and CDR2 is SASEGT. The V and J ends lost 5 bases and 0 bases, in that order; junction bases with no gene match: 13. CDR3 length equals 19 residues. The CDR3 reads CASSTGTGWYNANTGELFF. CDR3 DNA sequence: TGTGCCAGCAGTACAGGGACAGGGTGGTATAACGCGAACACCGGGGAGCTGTTTTTT.

This clonotype was observed a handful of times. V usage is TRBV7-3 and J usage is TRBJ2-1, with 10 bases aligning to TRBD2. The CDR3 contains 15 residues. Trimming cost V 6 bases and J 5 bases; bases outside gene matches: 7. From germline, CDR1 is SGHTA and CDR2 FQGTGA. The CDR3 DNA is TGTGCCAGCAGGTTACTAGCGGGATCACACAATGAGCAGTTCTTC. Amino acids: CASRLLAGSHNEQFF.

CDR3 DNA sequence: TGCAGCGTCCACAGTAGGGGGCGGAACGAGCAGTACTTC. It translates to CSVHSRGRNEQYF. The chain couples TRBV29-1 to TRBJ2-7, with 7 bases lining up with TRBD1. Germline V gene lookup returns CDR1 SQVTM and CDR2 ANQGSEA. The length of the CDR3 is 13 residues. J was trimmed by 5 bases and V by 6 bases; bases with no gene match: 10.

The chain employs TRBV12-3 or TRBV12-4 and TRBJ1-4; D gene ambiguous. The CDR3 spans 13 residues. V was clipped by 7 bases and J by 8 bases, with 14 bases between them. CDR3 coding DNA: TGTGCCAGCACCTTCAGCCGGAGCGAAAAACTGTTTTTT. This encodes CASTFSRSEKLFF.

This clonotype was detected a few times. V gene TRBV7-2 combines with J gene TRBJ1-5; D gene ambiguous. Germline V gene data show CDR1 as SGHTA and CDR2 as FQGNSA. CDR3 size: 16 residues. V was pared by 1 base and J by 0 bases, with 10 bases between. The CDR3: CASSLGVWASNQPQHF. In DNA, the CDR3 is TGTGCCAGCAGCTTAGGGGTCTGGGCTAGCAATCAGCCCCAGCATTTT.

The chain links TRBV5-1 to TRBJ2-5, with D perhaps TRBD2 (6 bases). Germline V CDR1 and CDR2: SGHRS, YFSETQ. This CDR3 has 14 residues. Deletions cut 4 bases from V and 4 bases from J, with 14 bases between. The CDR3 DNA is TGCGCCAGCAGCCCGGGAGTTCTAGGAGAGACCCAGTACTTC. Translated: CASSPGVLGETQYF. Variable domain in full (rest from reference TRBV5-1 and TRBJ2-5): KAGVTQTPRYLIKTRGQQVTLSCSPISGHRSVSWYQQTPGQGLQFLFEYFSETQRNKGNFPGRFSGRQFSNSRSEMNVSTLELGDSALYLCASSPGVLGETQYFGPGTRLLVL.

Worth noting for this clonotype: A much more abundant neighbour one base away suggests this may be a read error. The chain joins TRBV5-1 to TRBJ2-4; possible D gene TRBD1, 6 bases. The CDR3 spans 16 residues. V shed 4 bases and J shed 1 base, with 15 bases lying between them. The germline V gene encodes CDR1 SGHRS and CDR2 YFSETQ. The CDR3: CASSPGTQRAKNIQYF. CDR3 DNA sequence: TGCGCCAGCAGCCCCGGGACACAGAGGGCCAAAAACATTCAGTACTTC.

This clonotype turned up a few times. This chain uses TRBV5-1 with TRBJ2-1, with D unclear. V lost 0 bases, J lost 9 bases, and 7 bases lay in between. This CDR3 spans 12 amino acids. The germline V gene encodes CDR1 SGHRS and CDR2 YFSETQ. The CDR3 coding sequence is TGCGCCAGCAGCTTGGGGATGGGTGAGCAGTTCTTC. Its translation is CASSLGMGEQFF.

The rearrangement links TRBV5-1 to TRBJ2-4, with a weak D call TRBD2 (5 bases). The CDR3 length is 15 residues. Germline V gene sequence: CDR1 SGHRS, CDR2 YFSETQ. V was pared by 0 bases and J by 7 bases, with 14 bases between. CDR3 in amino acids: CASSLARGAANIQYF. In nucleotides, the CDR3 is TGCGCCAGCAGCTTGGCCCGGGGTGCGGCCAACATTCAGTACTTC.

The rearrangement links TRBV20-1 to TRBJ2-1, with a possible D match to TRBD2 (5 bases). V lost 6 bases to trimming and J lost 9 bases, with 24 bases between them. The germline V gene encodes CDR1 DFQATT and CDR2 SNEGSKA (reference sequence). CDR3 length: 15 residues. The CDR3 protein is CSAFLASRANVEQFF. The CDR3 DNA reads as TGCAGTGCCTTCCTAGCTAGCCGGGCTAACGTTGAGCAGTTCTTC.

The chain uses TRBV6-2 or TRBV6-3 and TRBJ2-2; TRBD1 might be the D (5 bases). This CDR3 has 20 amino acids. Trimming left V 5 bases short and J 0 bases short, with 25 bases between. Per germline, CDR1 MNHEY and CDR2 SVGEGT. CDR3: CASSTGELVQVDTNTGELFF. The CDR3 DNA reads as TGTGCCAGCAGTACCGGAGAATTAGTACAGGTAGACACGAACACCGGGGAGCTGTTTTTT.

In its sample, this clonotype was seen once. V usage is TRBV7-3 and J usage is TRBJ2-3, with 7 bases lining up with TRBD2. This CDR3 has 15 residues. Germline loops: CDR1 SGHTA, CDR2 FQGTGA. Trimming cost V 3 bases and J 2 bases; bases outside gene matches: 5. The CDR3 region is CASSLGTIHTDTQYF. The CDR3 DNA follows: TGTGCCAGCAGCTTGGGGACTATACACACAGATACGCAGTATTTT.

CDR3 sequence reads: CSARDPSAGIITDTQYF. DNA of the CDR3: TGCAGTGCTAGAGATCCCTCGGCAGGAATTATCACAGATACGCAGTATTTT. The chain recombines TRBV20-1 with TRBJ2-3; no clear D gene. Germline loops: CDR1 DFQATT, CDR2 SNEGSKA (reference sequence). The V and J ends lost 0 bases and 2 bases respectively, with 18 bases between them. This CDR3 contains 17 residues.

The sample holds a few counts of this clonotype. The rearrangement joins TRBV2 to TRBJ2-7, with D perhaps TRBD2 (5 bases). The CDR3 runs to 15 residues. V was pared by 1 base and J by 0 bases, with 10 bases between. Looked up from germline, CDR1 is SNHLY and CDR2 is FYNNEI. The CDR3 region has the DNA TGTGCCAGCAGTGAAGGTTGGCGGGCCTCCTACGAGCAGTACTTC. The encoded protein is CASSEGWRASYEQYF.

The chain employs TRBV20-1 and TRBJ2-1; D is unresolved. The CDR3 is made up of 10 amino acids. Deletions cut 5 bases from V and 5 bases from J, with 4 bases between. Germline CDR1 and CDR2: DFQATT and SNEGSKA (reference sequence). The CDR3 sequence is CSAGHNEQFF. CDR3 nucleotide sequence: TGCAGTGCTGGACACAATGAGCAGTTCTTC.

This clonotype was seen only a few times. The CDR3 DNA reads as TGTGCCAGCAGTTACTCGGGACAACTAGGACGATATGGCTACACCTTC. It encodes CASSYSGQLGRYGYTF. The rearrangement links TRBV6-5 to TRBJ1-2; tentatively, D is TRBD1 (6 bases). Germline V gene sequence: CDR1 MNHEY, CDR2 SVGAGI. Trimming removed 0 bases from V and 5 bases from J, with 16 bases in between. The CDR3 loop spans 16 amino acids.